The rows below give T cell receptor beta chains drawn from one sample of a study of T cell responses to AZD1222 COVID-19 vaccine. Using immunoSEQ multiplex PCR, the repertoire was profiled, and TCRdb retains in-frame clones only, with some absent. The sample contains some 100,000 clones, approximately 90% of which appear only once. The input for sequencing was peripheral blood, taken on day 0 of AZD1222 vaccination. The source is an adult in good health. CDR3s include the opening cysteine and the closing phenylalanine or tryptophan. D genes are given only for firm matches. Size is stated for part of the rows, as once, few or many counts, or as a class when the clone is expanded.

clone size,J gene,D gene,V gene,CDR3 protein,CDR3 DNA
once,TRBJ2-3,TRBD1,TRBV2,CASSDRDRVDTQYF,TGTGCCAGCAGTGACCGGGACAGGGTAGATACGCAGTATTTT
few,TRBJ1-2,NA,TRBV28,CASSLYSRPGYTF,TGTGCCAGCAGTTTATATTCGCGGCCTGGCTACACCTTC
NA,TRBJ2-7,NA,TRBV11-2,CASSLTLVQYEQYF,TGTGCCAGCAGCTTAACCCTAGTGCAATACGAGCAGTACTTC
NA,TRBJ1-2,TRBD1,TRBV24-1,CATSDHTGVYGYTF,TGTGCCACCAGTGATCATACAGGGGTATATGGCTACACCTTC
NA,TRBJ2-1,NA,TRBV5-1,CASSPSRVSYNEQFF,TGCGCCAGCAGCCCAAGTAGAGTCTCCTACAATGAGCAGTTCTTC
NA,TRBJ2-3,TRBD1,TRBV2,CASARAGQGTDTQYF,TGTGCCAGCGCGAGGGCGGGACAGGGCACAGATACGCAGTATTTT
NA,TRBJ1-5,NA,TRBV7-9,CASSERDGRNQPQHF,TGTGCCAGCAGCGAGAGGGACGGACGCAATCAGCCCCAGCATTTT
NA,TRBJ1-5,TRBD1,TRBV6-5,CAISPDRESNQPQHF,TGTGCCATCAGCCCCGACAGGGAAAGCAATCAGCCCCAGCATTTT
once,TRBJ2-1,NA,TRBV27,CASSLGGTYNEQFF,TGTGCCAGCAGTTTGGGCGGAACCTACAATGAGCAGTTCTTC
NA,TRBJ2-3,TRBD2,TRBV27,CASSPLGTSGSTDTQYF,TGTGCCAGCAGTCCCCTAGGGACTAGCGGCAGCACAGATACGCAGTATTTT
NA,TRBJ1-5,TRBD1,TRBV27,CASSPRSGGDQPQHF,TGTGCCAGCAGCCCGAGGTCAGGGGGCGACCAGCCCCAGCATTTT
NA,TRBJ2-1,TRBD2,TRBV28,CASTFLAGGPSNEQFF,TGTGCCAGCACCTTTCTAGCGGGGGGGCCCTCCAATGAGCAGTTCTTC
NA,TRBJ2-1,TRBD2,TRBV6-1,CASSEATAGGHEQFF,TGTGCCAGCAGTGAAGCGACGGCGGGGGGCCATGAGCAGTTCTTC
NA,TRBJ1-4,TRBD1,TRBV6-5,CASSGQGSEKLFF,TGTGCCAGCAGCGGACAGGGATCTGAAAAACTGTTTTTT
NA,TRBJ2-2,NA,TRBV5-1,CASSLGGAGELFF,TGCGCCAGCAGCTTGGGGGGAGCCGGGGAGCTGTTTTTT
NA,TRBJ2-3,TRBD2,TRBV11-2,CASSYGLAGVDTQYF,TGTGCCAGCAGCTATGGCCTAGCGGGGGTAGATACGCAGTATTTT
NA,TRBJ2-1,TRBD2,TRBV5-1,CASSLDGLAGYNEQFF,TGCGCCAGCAGCTTGGATGGACTAGCGGGGTACAATGAGCAGTTCTTC
NA,TRBJ2-5,NA,TRBV19,CASSSQQGSKTQYF,TGTGCCAGTAGTTCGCAGCAGGGGTCGAAGACCCAGTACTTC
NA,TRBJ1-1,TRBD1,TRBV19,CASSTDRVGPEAFF,TGTGCCAGTAGTACCGACAGGGTCGGACCGGAAGCTTTCTTT
NA,TRBJ1-1,NA,TRBV15,CATSRVPFGGNTEAFF,TGTGCCACCAGCAGAGTGCCCTTCGGGGGGAACACTGAAGCTTTCTTT
NA,TRBJ1-1,NA,TRBV7-2,CASSLAVGNTEAFF,TGTGCCAGCAGCTTAGCGGTGGGGAACACTGAAGCTTTCTTT
NA,TRBJ1-2,TRBD1,TRBV6-6,CASRQGNGYTF,TGTGCCAGTAGACAGGGGAATGGCTACACCTTC
NA,TRBJ2-3,TRBD1,TRBV5-1,CASSLGQGSSTDTQYF,TGCGCCAGCAGCTTGGGACAGGGGAGTAGCACAGATACGCAGTATTTT
NA,TRBJ1-4,NA,TRBV2,CASSQDVLNEKLFF,TGTGCCAGCAGTCAGGACGTGCTTAATGAAAAACTGTTTTTT
NA,TRBJ1-3,NA,TRBV27,CASSLSRAGNTIYF,TGTGCCAGCAGTTTATCGAGAGCAGGAAACACCATATATTTT
NA,TRBJ2-5,NA,TRBV27,CASSLIGSETQYF,TGTGCCAGCAGTTTAATTGGTTCGGAGACCCAGTACTTC
NA,TRBJ1-1,NA,TRBV19,CASISLEAGLNTEAFF,TGTGCCAGTATATCCCTGGAGGCAGGGCTTAACACTGAAGCTTTCTTT